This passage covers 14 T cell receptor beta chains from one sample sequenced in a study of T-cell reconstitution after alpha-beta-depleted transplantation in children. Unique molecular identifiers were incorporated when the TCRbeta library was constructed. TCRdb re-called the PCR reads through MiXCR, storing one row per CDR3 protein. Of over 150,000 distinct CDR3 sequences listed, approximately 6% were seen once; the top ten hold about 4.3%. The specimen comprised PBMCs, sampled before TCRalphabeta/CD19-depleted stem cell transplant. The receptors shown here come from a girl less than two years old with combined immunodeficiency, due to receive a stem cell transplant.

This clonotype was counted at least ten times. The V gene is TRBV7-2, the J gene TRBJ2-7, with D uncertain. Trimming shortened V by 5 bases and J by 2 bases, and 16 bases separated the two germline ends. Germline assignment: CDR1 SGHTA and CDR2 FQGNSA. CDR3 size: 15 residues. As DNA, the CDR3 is TGTGCCAGCAGCCGCAGTCCCTTCCTAGCCTACGAGCAGTACTTC. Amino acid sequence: CASSRSPFLAYEQYF.

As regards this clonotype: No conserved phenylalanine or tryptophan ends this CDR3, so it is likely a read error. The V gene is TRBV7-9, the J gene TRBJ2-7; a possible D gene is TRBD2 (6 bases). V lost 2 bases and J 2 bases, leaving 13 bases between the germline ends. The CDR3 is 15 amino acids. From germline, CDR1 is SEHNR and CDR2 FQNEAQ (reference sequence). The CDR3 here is CASSLSGSTTYEQYS. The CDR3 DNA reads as TGTGCCAGCAGCTTATCCGGGAGTACTACCTACGAGCAGTACTCC.

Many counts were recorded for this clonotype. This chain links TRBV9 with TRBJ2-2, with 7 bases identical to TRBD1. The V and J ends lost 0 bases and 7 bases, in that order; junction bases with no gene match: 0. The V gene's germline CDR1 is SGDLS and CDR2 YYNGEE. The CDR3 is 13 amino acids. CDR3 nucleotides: TGTGCCAGCAGCGTAGGACAGGGCGGGGAGCTGTTTTTT. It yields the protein CASSVGQGGELFF.

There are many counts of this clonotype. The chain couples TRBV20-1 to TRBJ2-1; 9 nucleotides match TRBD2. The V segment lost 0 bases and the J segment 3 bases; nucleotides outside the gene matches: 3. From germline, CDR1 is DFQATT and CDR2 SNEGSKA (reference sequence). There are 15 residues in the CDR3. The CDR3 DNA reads TGCAGTGCTAGAGACGGCGGGGGGGGCTACAATGAGCAGTTCTTC. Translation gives CSARDGGGGYNEQFF.

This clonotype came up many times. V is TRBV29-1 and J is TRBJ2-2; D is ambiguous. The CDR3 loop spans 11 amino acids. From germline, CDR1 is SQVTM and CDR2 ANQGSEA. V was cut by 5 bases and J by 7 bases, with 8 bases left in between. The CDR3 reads CSVHYGGELFF. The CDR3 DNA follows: TGCAGCGTTCATTACGGCGGGGAGCTGTTTTTT.

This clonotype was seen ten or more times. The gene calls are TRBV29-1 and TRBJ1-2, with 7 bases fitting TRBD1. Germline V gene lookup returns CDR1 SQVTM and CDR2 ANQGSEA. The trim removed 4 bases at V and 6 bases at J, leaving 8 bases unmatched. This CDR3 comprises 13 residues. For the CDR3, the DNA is TGCAGCGTTGTGACAGGGTTGAGCCATGGCTACACCTTC. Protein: CSVVTGLSHGYTF.

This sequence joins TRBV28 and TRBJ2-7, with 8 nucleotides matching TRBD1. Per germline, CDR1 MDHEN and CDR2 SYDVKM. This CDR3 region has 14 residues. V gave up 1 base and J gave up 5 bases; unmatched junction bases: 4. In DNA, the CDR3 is TGTGCCAGCAGTTTATTAGGGACAGGAGACGAGCAGTACTTC. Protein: CASSLLGTGDEQYF.

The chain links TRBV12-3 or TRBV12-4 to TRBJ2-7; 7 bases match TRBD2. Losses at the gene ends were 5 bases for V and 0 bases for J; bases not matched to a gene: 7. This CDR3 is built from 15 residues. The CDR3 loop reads CASSSGGVSSYEQYF. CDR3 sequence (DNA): TGTGCCAGCAGTAGTGGGGGGGTTAGCTCCTACGAGCAGTACTTC.

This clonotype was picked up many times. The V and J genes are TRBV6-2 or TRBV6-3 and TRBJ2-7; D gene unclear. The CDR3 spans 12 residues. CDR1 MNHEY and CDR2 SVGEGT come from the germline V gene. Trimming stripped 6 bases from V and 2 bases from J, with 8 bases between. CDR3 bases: TGTGCCAGCAGCCAACCCCCCTACGAGCAGTACTTC. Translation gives CASSQPPYEQYF.

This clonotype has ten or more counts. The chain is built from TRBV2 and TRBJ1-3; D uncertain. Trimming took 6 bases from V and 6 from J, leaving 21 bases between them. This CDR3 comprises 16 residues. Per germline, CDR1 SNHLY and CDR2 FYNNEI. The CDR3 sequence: CASRRNAQRSENTIYF. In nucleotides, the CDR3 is TGTGCCAGCAGGCGGAATGCCCAGAGAAGCGAAAACACCATATATTTT.

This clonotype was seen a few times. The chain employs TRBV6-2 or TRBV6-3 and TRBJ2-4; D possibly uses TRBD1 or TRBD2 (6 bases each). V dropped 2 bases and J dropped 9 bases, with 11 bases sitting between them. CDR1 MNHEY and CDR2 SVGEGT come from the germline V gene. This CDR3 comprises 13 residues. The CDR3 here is CASSYGGGSIQYF. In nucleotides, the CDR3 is TGTGCCAGCAGTTACGGAGGGGGGAGCATTCAGTACTTC.

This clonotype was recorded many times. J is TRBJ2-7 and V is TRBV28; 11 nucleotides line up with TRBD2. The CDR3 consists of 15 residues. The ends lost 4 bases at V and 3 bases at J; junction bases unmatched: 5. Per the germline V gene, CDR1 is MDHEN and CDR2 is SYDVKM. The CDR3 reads CASSSGTSGFYEQYF. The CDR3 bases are TGTGCCAGCAGTTCGGGGACTAGCGGTTTCTACGAGCAGTACTTC.

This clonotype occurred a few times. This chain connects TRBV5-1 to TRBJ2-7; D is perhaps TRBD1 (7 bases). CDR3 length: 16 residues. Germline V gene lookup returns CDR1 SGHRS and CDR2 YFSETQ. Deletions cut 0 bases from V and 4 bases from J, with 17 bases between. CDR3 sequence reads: CASSLAGDRAGYEQYF. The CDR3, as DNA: TGCGCCAGCAGCTTGGCAGGCGACAGGGCGGGATACGAGCAGTACTTC.

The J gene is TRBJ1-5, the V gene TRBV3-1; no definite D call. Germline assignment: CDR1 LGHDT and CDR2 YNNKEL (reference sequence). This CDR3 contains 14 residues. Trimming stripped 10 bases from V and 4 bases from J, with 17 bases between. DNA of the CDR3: TGTGCCACCACCCAAGATGTTTCGAATCAGCCCCAGCATTTT. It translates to CATTQDVSNQPQHF.